This T cell receptor beta chain was obtained from a study of blood T cell repertoires in COVID-19. Original processing methods: Using reference gene primer amplification, nucleated cell counts were estimated. The method was immunoSEQ multiplex PCR; TCRdb's version includes in-frame clones alone and lacks a portion of them. That table supplies the V and J calls and clone size; D and trimming were determined from the DNA. Of around 140,000 clones listed, 75% to 90% are singletons. CDR1 is SGHRS, CDR2 YFSETQ, per germline. After removal of 3 bases from V and 5 bases from J, the junction contained 9 bases not matched to a gene. This CDR3 spans 16 amino acids.

This sequence originates from a man in his fifties or sixties with active or convalescent COVID-19. The chain recombines TRBV5-1 with TRBJ2-3; the match to TRBD2 covers 10 bases. The specimen was peripheral blood. This chain's CDR3 is CASSSLELAGLDTQYF. The CDR3 DNA follows: TGCGCCAGCAGCTCCCTGGAACTAGCGGGATTAGATACGCAGTATTTT.